This TCR beta chain emerged from a study of Graves' ophthalmopathy and Graves' hyperthyroidism. Findings of the study overall: The model flagged ophthalmopathy progression at 65% to 71% sensitivity and 72% to 85% specificity.

Researchers took RNA transcripts and amplified TCR beta CDR3 regions from them. First-round RT-PCR used HTBI primers; second-round multiplex PCR followed. MiXCR was run by TCRdb on the multiplex PCR reads, yielding one entry per CDR3 protein. This repertoire shows some 350,000 distinct CDR3 sequences, about a sixth found once; its top ten account for 2% to 3%. Looked up from germline, CDR1 is SGHKS and CDR2 is YYEKEE (reference sequence). This CDR3 is 14 amino acids long. Absence of ophthalmopathy within 18 months of follow-up defined stable hyperthyroidism. Reliance was placed on clinical symptoms, serum thyroxine, TRAb, thyroid ultrasound and orbital computed tomography for diagnosis. This clonotype has more than one count but fewer than ten. No antigen is known for it. Compared with germline, one end of the junction differs, possibly owing to a read error.

Sample: peripheral blood. The chain is built from TRBV5-5 and TRBJ2-5; D is unclear. The source is an adult woman with stable Graves' hyperthyroidism. In nucleotides, the CDR3 is TGTGCCAGCATCTTGACGCAGAAGGGAGAGACCCAGTACTTC. Residues: CASILTQKGETQYF.